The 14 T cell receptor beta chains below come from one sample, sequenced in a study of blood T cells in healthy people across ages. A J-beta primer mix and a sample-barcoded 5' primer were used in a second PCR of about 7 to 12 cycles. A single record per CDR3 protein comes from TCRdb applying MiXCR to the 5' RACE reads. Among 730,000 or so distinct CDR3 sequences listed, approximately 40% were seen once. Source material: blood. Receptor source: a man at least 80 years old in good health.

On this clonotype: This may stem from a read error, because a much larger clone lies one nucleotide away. The CDR3 protein is CASSREASGRREQYF. The CDR3 DNA follows: TGTGCCAGCAGCCGAGAGGCTAGCGGGAGGCGCGAGCAGTACTTC. The genes are TRBV3-1 and TRBJ2-7; 11 bases agree with TRBD2. The germline V gene encodes CDR1 LGHDT and CDR2 YNNKEL (reference sequence). The CDR3 sequence is 15 residues long. J was trimmed by 6 bases and V by 4 bases; bases with no gene match: 8.

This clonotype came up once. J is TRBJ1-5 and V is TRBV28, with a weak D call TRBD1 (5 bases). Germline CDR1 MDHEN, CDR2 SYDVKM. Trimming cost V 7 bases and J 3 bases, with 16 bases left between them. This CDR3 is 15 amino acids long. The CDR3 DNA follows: TGTGCCAGCAAGTACGCCGGGGGTTACAATCAGCCCCAGCATTTT. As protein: CASKYAGGYNQPQHF.

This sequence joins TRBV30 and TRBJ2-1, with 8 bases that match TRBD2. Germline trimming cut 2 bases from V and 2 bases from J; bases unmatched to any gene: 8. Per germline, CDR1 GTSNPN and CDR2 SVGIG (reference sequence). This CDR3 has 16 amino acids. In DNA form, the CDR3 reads TGTGCCTGGAGTTACCGGGAGGGCCTAGCCTACAATGAGCAGTTCTTC. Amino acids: CAWSYREGLAYNEQFF. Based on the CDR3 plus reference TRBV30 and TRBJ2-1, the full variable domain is SQTIHQWPATLVQPVGSPLSLECTVEGTSNPNLYWYRQAAGRGLQLLFYSVGIGQISSEVPQNLSASRPQDRQFILSSKKLLLSDSGFYLCAWSYREGLAYNEQFFGPGTRLTVL.

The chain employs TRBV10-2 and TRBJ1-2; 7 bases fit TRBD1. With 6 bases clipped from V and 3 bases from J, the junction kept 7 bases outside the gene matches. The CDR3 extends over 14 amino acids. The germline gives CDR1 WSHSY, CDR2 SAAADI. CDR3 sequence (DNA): TGCGCCAGCAGGTCAGGGGGTGAGGACTATGGCTACACCTTC. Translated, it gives CASRSGGEDYGYTF.

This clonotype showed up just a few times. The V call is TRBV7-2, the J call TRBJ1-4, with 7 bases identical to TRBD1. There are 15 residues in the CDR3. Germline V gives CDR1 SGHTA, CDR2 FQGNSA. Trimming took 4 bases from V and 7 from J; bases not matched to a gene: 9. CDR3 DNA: TGTGCCAGCAGCTACTCCAGGGGGTCTGGTGAAAAACTGTTTTTT. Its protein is CASSYSRGSGEKLFF.

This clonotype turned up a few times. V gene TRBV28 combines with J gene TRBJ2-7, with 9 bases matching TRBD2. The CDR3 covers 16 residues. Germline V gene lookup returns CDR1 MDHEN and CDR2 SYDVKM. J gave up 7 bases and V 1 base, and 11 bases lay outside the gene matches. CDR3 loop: CASSLFAGGPRNEQYF. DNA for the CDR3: TGTGCCAGCAGTTTATTTGCGGGAGGGCCACGTAATGAGCAGTACTTC.

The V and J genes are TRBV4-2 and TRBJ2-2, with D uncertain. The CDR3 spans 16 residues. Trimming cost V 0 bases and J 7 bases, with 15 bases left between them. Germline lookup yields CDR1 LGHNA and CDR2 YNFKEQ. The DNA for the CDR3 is TGTGCCAGCAGCCAAGACACCCCCAAGGTCGGCGGGGAGCTGTTTTTT. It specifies CASSQDTPKVGGELFF.

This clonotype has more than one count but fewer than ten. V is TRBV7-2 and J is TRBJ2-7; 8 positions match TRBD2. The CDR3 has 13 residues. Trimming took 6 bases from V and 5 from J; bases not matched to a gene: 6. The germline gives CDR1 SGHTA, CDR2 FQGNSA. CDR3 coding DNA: TGTGCCAGCAGGGGGAGCGGGGGTAACGAGCAGTACTTC. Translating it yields CASRGSGGNEQYF.

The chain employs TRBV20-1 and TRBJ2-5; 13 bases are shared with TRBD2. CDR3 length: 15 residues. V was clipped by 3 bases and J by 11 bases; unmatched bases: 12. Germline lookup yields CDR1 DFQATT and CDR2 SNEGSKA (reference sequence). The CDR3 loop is CSARRTSGRGYEQYF. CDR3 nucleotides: TGCAGTGCTAGGCGGACTAGCGGGAGAGGCTATGAGCAGTACTTC.

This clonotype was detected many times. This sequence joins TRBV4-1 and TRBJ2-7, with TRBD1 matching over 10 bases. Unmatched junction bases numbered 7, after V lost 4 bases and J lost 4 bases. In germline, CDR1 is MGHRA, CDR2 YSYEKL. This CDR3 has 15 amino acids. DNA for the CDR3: TGCGCCAGCAGCCCGGCTACGGGACAGGGGTACGAGCAGTACTTC. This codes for CASSPATGQGYEQYF.

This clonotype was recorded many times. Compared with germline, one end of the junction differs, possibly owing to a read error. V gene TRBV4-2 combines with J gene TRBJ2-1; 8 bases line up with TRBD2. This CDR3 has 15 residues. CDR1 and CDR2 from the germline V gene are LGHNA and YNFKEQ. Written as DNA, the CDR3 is TGCGCCAGCAGCAGAAGCGGGAGCTCCTACAATGAGCAGTTCTTC. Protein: CASSRSGSSYNEQFF.

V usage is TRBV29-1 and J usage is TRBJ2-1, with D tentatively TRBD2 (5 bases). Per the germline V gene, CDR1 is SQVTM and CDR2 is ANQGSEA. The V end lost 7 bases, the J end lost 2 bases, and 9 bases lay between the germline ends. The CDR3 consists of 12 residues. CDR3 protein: CSGRETYNEQFF. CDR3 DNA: TGCAGCGGTCGGGAAACCTACAATGAGCAGTTCTTC.

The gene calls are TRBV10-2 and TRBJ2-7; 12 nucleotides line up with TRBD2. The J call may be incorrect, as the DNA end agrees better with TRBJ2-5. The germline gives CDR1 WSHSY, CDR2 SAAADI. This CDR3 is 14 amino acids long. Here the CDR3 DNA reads TGCGCCAGCAGATCTAGCGGGGGGGAAGAGACCCAGTACTTC. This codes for CASRSSGGEETQYF.

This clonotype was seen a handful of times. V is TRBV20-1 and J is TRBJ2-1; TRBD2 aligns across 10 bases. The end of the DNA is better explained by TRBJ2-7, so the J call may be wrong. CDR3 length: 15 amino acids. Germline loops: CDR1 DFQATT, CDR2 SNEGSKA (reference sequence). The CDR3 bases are TGCAGTGCTAGAGATGGAGCGGGGGGGCAGAATGAGCAGTACTTC. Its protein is CSARDGAGGQNEQYF.